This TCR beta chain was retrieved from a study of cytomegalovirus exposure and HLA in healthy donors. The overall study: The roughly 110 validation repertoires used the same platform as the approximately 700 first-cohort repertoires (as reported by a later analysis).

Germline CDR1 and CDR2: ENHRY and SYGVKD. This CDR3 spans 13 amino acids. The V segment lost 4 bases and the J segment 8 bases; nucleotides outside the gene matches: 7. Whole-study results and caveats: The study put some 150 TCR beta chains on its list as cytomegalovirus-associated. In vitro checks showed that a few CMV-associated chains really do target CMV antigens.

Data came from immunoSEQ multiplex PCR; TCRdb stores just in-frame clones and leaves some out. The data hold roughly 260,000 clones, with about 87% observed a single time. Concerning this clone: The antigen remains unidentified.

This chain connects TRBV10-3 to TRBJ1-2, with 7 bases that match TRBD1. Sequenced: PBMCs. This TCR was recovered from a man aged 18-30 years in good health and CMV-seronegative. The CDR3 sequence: CAISARGRDGYTF. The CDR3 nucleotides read TGTGCCATCAGTGCGAGGGGGCGCGACGGCTACACCTTC.